Below are 10 T cell receptor beta chains sequenced from a single sample in a study of response to subunit inactivated influenza vaccine. TCRdb called the RT-PCR reads again in MiXCR, with one record for every CDR3 protein. The sample consists of fewer than 550,000 distinct CDR3 sequences, roughly 25% of them appearing once. The source material was CD4+ T cells sorted from PBMCs, sampled roughly 5 days after vaccination. These receptors were taken from a man aged 50-60 years who received an inactivated influenza vaccine.

The CDR3 DNA is TGTGCCAGCAGCCCTGGGCGGGAAAACATTCAGTACTTC. This sequence encodes CASSPGRENIQYF. The chain has TRBV7-8 and TRBJ2-4; D perhaps matches TRBD2 (5 bases). Germline assignment: CDR1 SGHVS and CDR2 FQNEAQ. The germline V and J ends were trimmed by 5 bases and 5 bases, with 10 bases remaining between them. The CDR3 sequence is 13 residues long.

The genes are TRBV28 and TRBJ2-3; tentative D call: TRBD1 (6 bases). V dropped 6 bases and J dropped 0 bases, with 19 bases sitting between them. This CDR3 has 17 residues. CDR1 is MDHEN and CDR2 is SYDVKM in the germline V gene. CDR3 sequence (DNA): TGTGCCAGCAGCTACTACCTTGGACAGACAAGCACAGATACGCAGTATTTT. As protein: CASSYYLGQTSTDTQYF.

The CDR3 sequence: CATSRDLAGAIYEQYF. The CDR3 DNA reads as TGTGCCACCAGCAGAGATCTTGCGGGGGCCATCTACGAGCAGTACTTC. This chain joins TRBV15 and TRBJ2-7; D possibly corresponds to TRBD2 (7 bases). CDR1 LNHNV and CDR2 YYDKDF come from the germline V gene (reference sequence). Trimming took 0 bases from V and 3 from J, leaving 15 bases between them. CDR3 length: 16 amino acids.

This chain connects TRBV20-1 to TRBJ2-2, with D unclear. This CDR3 has 13 amino acids. V shed 6 bases and J shed 2 bases, with 10 bases lying between them. The V gene's germline CDR1 is DFQATT and CDR2 SNEGSKA (reference sequence). The CDR3 sequence is CSASKANTGELFF. Written as DNA, the CDR3 is TGCAGTGCCAGCAAGGCTAACACCGGGGAGCTGTTTTTT.

The rearrangement uses TRBV12-3 or TRBV12-4 and TRBJ2-4, with D perhaps being TRBD1 or TRBD2 (5 bases each). With 10 bases removed from V and 0 bases from J, the gap between germline ends came to 16 bases. The CDR3 runs to 15 residues. CDR3 region: CATQDTGKAKNIQYF. Here the CDR3 DNA reads TGTGCCACCCAGGACACCGGGAAAGCCAAAAACATTCAGTACTTC.

This chain links TRBV6-5 with TRBJ2-7; TRBD1 might be the D (5 bases). The germline V gene encodes CDR1 MNHEY and CDR2 SVGAGI. Between the trimmed V and J ends, which lost 7 bases and 0 bases, there was a span of 16 bases. This CDR3 has 15 amino acids. The CDR3 DNA reads as TGTGCCAGCATTTCAGGTCGGACACCCTCCTACGAGCAGTACTTC. Protein: CASISGRTPSYEQYF.

This chain uses TRBV7-9 with TRBJ2-3; the D is unclear. This CDR3 contains 14 residues. V was cut by 5 bases and J by 2 bases, with 11 bases left in between. Germline lookup yields CDR1 SEHNR and CDR2 FQNEAQ (reference sequence). CDR3 DNA sequence: TGTGCCAGCAGCCAAAACTTATACACAGATACGCAGTATTTT. Its translation is CASSQNLYTDTQYF.

The chain couples TRBV29-1 to TRBJ2-7; D is perhaps TRBD1 or TRBD2 (6 bases each). V was pared by 2 bases and J by 8 bases, with 13 bases between. The CDR3 runs to 12 residues. The germline gives CDR1 SQVTM, CDR2 ANQGSEA. Here the CDR3 DNA reads TGCAGCGTTGAATCGTGGGGGGCCCAGCAGTACTTC. This encodes CSVESWGAQQYF.

This clonotype was seen a handful of times. This chain links TRBV20-1 with TRBJ1-6, with D perhaps TRBD1 (6 bases). V dropped 0 bases and J dropped 3 bases, with 6 bases sitting between them. Per germline, CDR1 DFQATT and CDR2 SNEGSKA (reference sequence). The CDR3 is 14 residues long. The CDR3 DNA sequence: TGCAGTGCTAGAGACAGGGGCTATAATTCACCCCTCCACTTT. Translated: CSARDRGYNSPLHF.

This clonotype was picked up a small number of times. The V gene is TRBV12-3 or TRBV12-4, the J gene TRBJ2-5; no definite D call. The CDR3 contains 13 residues. Trimming stripped 6 bases from V and 5 bases from J, with 13 bases between. The CDR3 DNA sequence: TGTGCCAGCAGAGGCCAGCTAGGGGAGACCCAGTACTTC. Protein sequence: CASRGQLGETQYF.